A single sample gave rise to the 8 T cell receptor beta chains below, sequenced in a study of immunodeficiency. The method was immunoSEQ multiplex PCR; TCRdb's version includes in-frame clones alone and lacks a portion of them. The table has just under 4,000 clones, under 95% seen once. Sequenced input: CD4+ T cells from blood. The source is a human donor in good health.

This clone was recorded once. The chain couples TRBV3-1 (or the pseudogene TRBV3-2) to TRBJ2-3; D is ambiguous. There are 12 residues in the CDR3. V dropped 8 bases and J dropped 0 bases, with 6 bases sitting between them. CDR1 is LGHDT, CDR2 YNNKEL, per germline (reference sequence). The DNA of the CDR3 is TGTGCCAGCGCCCTAAGCACAGATACGCAGTATTTT. Translation: CASALSTDTQYF.

V is TRBV7-2 and J is TRBJ2-4; no definite D call. There are 13 residues in the CDR3. The V end lost 4 bases, the J end lost 2 bases, and 6 bases lay between the germline ends. CDR1 is SGHTA, CDR2 FQGNSA, per germline. The CDR3 reads CASSSQPKNIQYF. DNA of the CDR3: TGTGCCAGCAGCTCACAACCCAAAAACATTCAGTACTTC.

The chain uses TRBV6-2 or TRBV6-3 and TRBJ2-7; D is uncertain. Germline loops: CDR1 MNHEY, CDR2 SVGEGT. Trimming took off 4 bases at V and 1 base at J, with 14 bases between the two ends. The CDR3 is 15 amino acids. The CDR3 bases are TGTGCCAGCAGTTCATCGGCACAAAGGTCCTACGAGCAGTACTTC. Protein: CASSSSAQRSYEQYF.

V usage is TRBV10-1 and J usage is TRBJ2-7; D is undetermined. CDR3 length equals 14 residues. Trimming cost V 6 bases and J 7 bases, with 19 bases left between them. CDR1 is WNHNN and CDR2 is SYGVQD in the germline V gene (reference sequence). CDR3 nucleotides: TGCGCCAGCAGGGCCCAGGACGTAGCCTTGGAGCAGTACTTC. It encodes CASRAQDVALEQYF.

The chain combines TRBV2 with TRBJ1-5; tentatively, D is TRBD1 (5 bases). Germline CDR1 SNHLY, CDR2 FYNNEI. The CDR3 totals 15 residues. V was cut by 2 bases and J by 2 bases, with 10 bases left in between. CDR3 coding DNA: TGTGCCAGCAGTGAATGGAGCAGGGGCAATCAGCCCCAGCATTTT. The encoded protein is CASSEWSRGNQPQHF.

The rearrangement uses TRBV4-2 and TRBJ1-1, with 7 bases that match TRBD1. Unmatched junction bases numbered 1, after V lost 2 bases and J lost 4 bases. Germline V gives CDR1 LGHNA, CDR2 YNFKEQ. CDR3 length equals 13 residues. This chain's CDR3 is CASSQNRGTEAFF. DNA of the CDR3: TGTGCCAGCAGCCAAAACAGGGGCACTGAAGCTTTCTTT.

The chain couples TRBV27 to TRBJ2-1; weak D call: TRBD2 (5 bases). This CDR3 spans 16 amino acids. Germline loops: CDR1 MNHEY, CDR2 SMNVEV (reference sequence). Deletions cut 1 base from V and 10 bases from J, with 20 bases between. This CDR3 reads CASSLYPAGGRGEQFF. The DNA of the CDR3 is TGTGCCAGCAGTTTATATCCGGCGGGCGGCCGGGGAGAGCAGTTCTTC.

This chain connects TRBV7-9 to TRBJ2-3; no clear D gene. Trimming shortened V by 3 bases and J by 9 bases, and 10 bases separated the two germline ends. This CDR3 spans 12 amino acids. Germline V gives CDR1 SEHNR, CDR2 FQNEAQ (reference sequence). CDR3 residues: CASSFPLGTQYF. In nucleotides, the CDR3 is TGTGCCAGCAGCTTTCCCCTCGGGACGCAGTATTTT. Combining the CDR3 with reference TRBV7-9 and TRBJ2-3 gives the whole variable domain DTGVSQNPRHKITKRGQNVTFRCDPISEHNRLYWYRQTLGQGPEFLTYFQNEAQLEKSRLLSDRFSAERPKGSFSTLEIQRTEQGDSAMYLCASSFPLGTQYFGPGTRLTVL.